Listed below are T cell receptor beta chains from one sample, sequenced in a study of regulatory T cells in long-lasting Graves disease. TCRdb re-called the multiplex PCR reads through MiXCR, storing one row per CDR3 protein. This sample has around 500,000 distinct CDR3 sequences, with roughly 20% found just once. The sequencing here drew on peripheral blood mononuclear cells (PBMCs), taken when the disease was refractory, from a patient treated with antithyroid drugs. The receptors were sampled from a female donor with Graves disease. CDR3s include the opening cysteine and the closing phenylalanine or tryptophan. The D gene is left open where the match is weak. Part of the rows lack a size; the others show once, few, many or a class for expanded clones.

>TRBJ2-5|13|many|.|TRBV6-1
TGTGCCAGCAGTGAAGCTGCCGTTGGGACCCAGTACTTC
CASSEAAVGTQYF
>TRBJ1-2|16|few|TRBD1|TRBV3-1
TGTGCCAGCAGCCAAGTCTTTGGCAGGGGGCACTATGGCTACACCTTC
CASSQVFGRGHYGYTF
>TRBJ2-7|14|.|TRBD1|TRBV18
TGTGCCAGCTCCGGGACAGTTCGCTCCTACGAGCAGTACTTC
CASSGTVRSYEQYF
>TRBJ2-2|16|many|.|TRBV28
TGTGCCAGCAGTTTCCCGGGCCTGGTTAGTGCCGGGGAGCTGTTTTTT
CASSFPGLVSAGELFF
>TRBJ2-7|11|many|.|TRBV7-9
.
CASILGDEQYF
>TRBJ1-6|14|many|.|TRBV12-3/TRBV12-4
TGTGCCAGCAGTTTGGCCTTTTTAGGCGCACCCCTCCACTTT
CASSLAFLGAPLHF
>TRBJ1-1|13|.|.|TRBV2
TGTGCCAGCAGTTCCGGACCGGGTTCTGAAGCTTTCTTT
CASSSGPGSEAFF
>TRBJ2-1|16|.|.|TRBV24-1
TGTGCCACCAGTGCTCAACAACTTAAGACTCCCAATGAGCAGTTCTTC
CATSAQQLKTPNEQFF
>TRBJ1-2|15|many|.|TRBV6-1
TGTGCCAGCAGTCACCATTCGCCCGCTAACTATGGCTACACCTTC
CASSHHSPANYGYTF
>TRBJ1-1|13|few|.|TRBV7-9
TGTGCCAGCAGCTTAAGGGGCAGGGGCGCAGCTTTCTTT
CASSLRGRGAAFF
>TRBJ1-3|14|once|.|TRBV28
TGTACCAGCAGTTTAGGGGGCTCTGGAAACACCATATATTTT
CTSSLGGSGNTIYF
>TRBJ1-1|14|.|.|TRBV7-9
TGTGCCAGCATCTGGGAGGGGTCCGGGACTGAAGCTTTCTTT
CASIWEGSGTEAFF
>TRBJ2-3|16|.|.|TRBV7-8
TGTGCCAGCAGCTTAATGCCGATGGGGGAAAGAGATACGCAGTATTTT
CASSLMPMGERDTQYF
>TRBJ2-7|14|many|TRBD2|TRBV10-3
TGTGCCATCACCCGGGGGGTGGATTCCTACGAGCAGTACTTC
CAITRGVDSYEQYF
>TRBJ1-3|15|.|.|TRBV6-1
TGTGCCAGCAGTCGCGGGGGGTTCGCGGGAAACACCATATATTTT
CASSRGGFAGNTIYF
>TRBJ1-3|15|many|.|TRBV28
TGTGCCAGCAGGTCTCAGGGAAACTCTGGAAACACCATATATTTT
CASRSQGNSGNTIYF
>TRBJ2-4|16|.|.|TRBV7-9
TGTGCCAGCAGCCGCTCCCTGGAGGGGCGGAAAAACATTCAGTACTTC
CASSRSLEGRKNIQYF
>TRBJ2-7|13|many|TRBD1|TRBV7-2
TGTGCCAGCAGGTCCGGGACAGGCTACGAGCAGTACTTC
CASRSGTGYEQYF
>TRBJ2-7|18|.|TRBD2|TRBV19
TGTGCCAGTAGTATGGAGACTAGCGGGTCCATATTTTCCTACGAGCAGTACTTC
CASSMETSGSIFSYEQYF
>TRBJ1-5|15|.|.|TRBV19
TGTGCCAGCGGTAGGTACAAGACTAGCAATCAGCCCCAGCATTTT
CASGRYKTSNQPQHF
>TRBJ2-3|15|few|.|TRBV2
TGTGCCAGCAGTAGTGGGGGCTCCCGCCTCGATACGCAGTATTTT
CASSSGGSRLDTQYF
>TRBJ1-3|14|.|TRBD1|TRBV5-5
TGTGCCAGCAGAACAGGGGTCTCTGGAAACACCATATATTTT
CASRTGVSGNTIYF
>TRBJ2-7|12|.|.|TRBV5-1
TGCGCCAGCAGCTCCTCTCCCCACGAGCAGTACTTC
CASSSSPHEQYF
>TRBJ1-5|17|few|TRBD1|TRBV6-1
TGTGCCAGCGGTACTAGCGGACAGGGAAGGAGCAATCAGCCCCAGCATTTT
CASGTSGQGRSNQPQHF
>TRBJ2-7|15|few|.|TRBV5-1
TGCGCCAGCAGCCAGGAGGAGGCAGCAGCCTACGAGCAGTACTTC
CASSQEEAAAYEQYF
>TRBJ2-1|16|.|TRBD2|TRBV11-2
TGTGCCAGCAGCTACGATAGCGGGAGAAGTATCAGTGAGCAGTTCTTC
CASSYDSGRSISEQFF
>TRBJ2-5|14|many|.|TRBV7-9
TGTGCCAGCAGCCTCGTAACAGGGCTTGGGACCCAGTACTTC
CASSLVTGLGTQYF
>TRBJ2-6|18|.|TRBD1|TRBV7-2
TGTGCCAGCAGCTTGCGACAGGGGACCCTCTCTGGGGCCAACGTCCTGACTTTC
CASSLRQGTLSGANVLTF
>TRBJ1-5|14|many|.|TRBV6-2/TRBV6-3
TGTGCCAGCAGTTACTACAGGGCGGATCAGCCCCAGCATTTT
CASSYYRADQPQHF
>TRBJ2-1|16|few|TRBD2|TRBV28
TGTGCCAGCAGTCCCCAGGGACTAGCGGAATACAATGAGCAGTTCTTC
CASSPQGLAEYNEQFF
>TRBJ2-5|15|.|TRBD2|TRBV5-4
TGTGCCAGCAGCCGGACTAGCGGGCCGGGGGAGACCCAGTACTTC
CASSRTSGPGETQYF
>TRBJ2-5|15|few|TRBD2|TRBV30
TGTGCCTGGAGTGTACTCCGGACTAGCGGGGAACCGCGGTACTTC
CAWSVLRTSGEPRYF
>TRBJ2-2|16|few|TRBD1|TRBV6-1
TGTGCCAGCAGTGAAGACAGGGGGGCCAACACCGGGGAGCTGTTTTTT
CASSEDRGANTGELFF
>TRBJ2-5|16|many|TRBD2|TRBV28
TGTGCCAGCAGTTTTTTGTCTAGCGGGATTAGTGAGACCCAGTACTTC
CASSFLSSGISETQYF
>TRBJ2-2|15|many|.|TRBV12-3/TRBV12-4
TGTGCCAGCAGTTTTGGGGTCCCGAACACCGGGGAGCTGTTTTTT
CASSFGVPNTGELFF
>TRBJ2-2|16|.|TRBD2|TRBV15
TGTGCCACCAGCAGACGGACTAGCGGGAGGGGCGGGGAGCTGTTTTTT
CATSRRTSGRGGELFF
>TRBJ2-7|15|many|TRBD1|TRBV20-1
TGCAGTGTTAAATACCTTCCGGGACAGGGCTACGAGCAGTACTTC
CSVKYLPGQGYEQYF
>TRBJ1-5|16|.|.|TRBV4-1
TGCGCCAGCAGCCAAGAGGGAGGCGGGGGCGGTCAGCCCCAGCATTTT
CASSQEGGGGGQPQHF